These 6 T cell receptor beta chains were sequenced from one sample in a study of T-cell memory formation after mild COVID-19. TCRdb re-called the 5' RACE reads through MiXCR, storing one row per CDR3 protein. The data contain hundreds of thousands of distinct CDR3 sequences, less than 25% of them singletons. The sample consisted of PBMCs or a T cell subset sorted from them (not recorded which). These receptors were taken from an adult woman who had mild COVID-19 (a few samples of this study predate the infection). Cell type and time point are not known.

Only a few counts were recorded for this clonotype. The gene calls are TRBV7-9 and TRBJ2-6; possibly TRBD1 or TRBD2 for D (5 bases each). Germline V gives CDR1 SEHNR, CDR2 FQNEAQ (reference sequence). The CDR3 extends over 15 amino acids. The V gene lost 5 bases and the J gene lost 0 bases, with 8 bases spanning the gap. The CDR3 here is CASSKGTSGANVLTF. For the CDR3, the DNA is TGTGCCAGCAGCAAAGGGACCTCTGGGGCCAACGTCCTGACTTTC.

The chain is built from TRBV18 and TRBJ1-1; D is perhaps TRBD1 (5 bases). Germline lookup yields CDR1 KGHSH and CDR2 LQKENI. The CDR3 is made up of 12 amino acids. Trimming pared 5 bases from V and 14 bases from J, leaving 18 bases between. The chain's CDR3 is CASSTGAGPGFF. DNA of the CDR3: TGTGCCAGCTCAACCGGGGCGGGACCCGGGTTCTTT. The whole variable domain, remainder taken from reference TRBV18 and TRBJ1-1, is NAGVMQNPRHLVRRRGQEARLRCSPMKGHSHVYWYRQLPEEGLKFMVYLQKENIIDESGMPKERFSAEFPKEGPSILRIQQVVRGDSAAYFCASSTGAGPGFFGQGTRLTVV.

This clonotype was detected a few times. The V and J genes are TRBV23-1 and TRBJ2-3; D remains ambiguous. TRBV23-1 is an ORF for which the function is uncertain. The V end was cut by 0 bases, the J end by 5 bases, with 12 bases between. The CDR3 runs to 15 residues. Here the CDR3 DNA reads TGCGCCAGCAGTCAATCTTCAACAGCAAGAGATACGCAGTATTTT. Its protein product is CASSQSSTARDTQYF.

The chain employs TRBV27 and TRBJ2-3; 9 positions match TRBD2. Trimming removed 9 bases from V and 5 bases from J; junction bases left unmatched: 15. The CDR3 has 16 amino acids. Germline V gene sequence: CDR1 MNHEY, CDR2 SMNVEV (reference sequence). The DNA for the CDR3 is TGTGCCAGTCCCAAGGTAGCGGGGGCCTGTGAAGATACGCAGTATTTT. It specifies CASPKVAGACEDTQYF.

This clonotype has just a few counts. This chain links TRBV19 with TRBJ2-7; D perhaps matches TRBD1 (6 bases). Germline CDR1 and CDR2: LNHDA and SQIVND (reference sequence). This CDR3 region has 12 residues. V was clipped by 7 bases and J by 2 bases, with 9 bases between them. DNA of the CDR3: TGTGCCAGTATGGACAGAACCTACGAGCAGTACTTC. Protein product: CASMDRTYEQYF. Full variable domain (missing parts from reference TRBV19 and TRBJ2-7): DGGITQSPKYLFRKEGQNVTLSCEQNLNHDAMYWYRQDPGQGLRLIYYSQIVNDFQKGDIAEGYSVSREKKESFPLTVTSAQKNPTAFYLCASMDRTYEQYFGPGTRLTVT.

Many counts were recorded for this clonotype. The V call is TRBV11-3, the J call TRBJ2-1; D not certain. The CDR3 is 13 amino acids. Germline V lookup: CDR1 SGHNT, CDR2 YENEEA. Deletions cut 1 base from V and 10 bases from J, with 11 bases between. The CDR3 coding sequence is TGTGCCAGCAGCTTAGCGGCGCTCGGCGAGCAGTTCTTC. Translation: CASSLAALGEQFF.